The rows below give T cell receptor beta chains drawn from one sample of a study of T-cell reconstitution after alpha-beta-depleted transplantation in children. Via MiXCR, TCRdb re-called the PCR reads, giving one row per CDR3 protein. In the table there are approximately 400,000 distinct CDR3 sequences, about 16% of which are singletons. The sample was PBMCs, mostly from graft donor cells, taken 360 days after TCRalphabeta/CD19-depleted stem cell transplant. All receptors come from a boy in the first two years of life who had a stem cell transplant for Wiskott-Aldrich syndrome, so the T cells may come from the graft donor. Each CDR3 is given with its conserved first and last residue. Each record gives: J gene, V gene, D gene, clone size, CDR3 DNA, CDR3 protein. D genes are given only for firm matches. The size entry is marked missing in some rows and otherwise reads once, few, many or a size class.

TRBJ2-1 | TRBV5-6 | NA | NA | TGTGCCAGCAGCCCTTACTCGACCTACAATGAGCAGTTCTTC | CASSPYSTYNEQFF
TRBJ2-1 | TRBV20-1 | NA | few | TGCAGTGCTAGTGCAGGCAATGAGCAGTTCTTC | CSASAGNEQFF
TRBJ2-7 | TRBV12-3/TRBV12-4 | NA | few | TGTGCCAGCAGTTTATTTTCCGGGGACGAGCAGTACTTC | CASSLFSGDEQYF
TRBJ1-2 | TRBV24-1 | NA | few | TGTGCCACCAGTGATTTGAAGGACACCAATGGCTACACCTTC | CATSDLKDTNGYTF
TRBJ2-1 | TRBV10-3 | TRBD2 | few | TGTGCCATCAGTGTGGCTAGCGGGAGGGCTTCCTACAATGAGCAGTTCTTC | CAISVASGRASYNEQFF
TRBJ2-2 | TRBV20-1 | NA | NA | TGCAGTGTCCCCCGTGGGCTACCCACGGGGGGGGAGCTGTTTTTT | CSVPRGLPTGGELFF
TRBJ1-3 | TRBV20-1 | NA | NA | TGCAGTGCAAGACGTGCGGGTCCCAAGGGCACCATATATTTT | CSARRAGPKGTIYF
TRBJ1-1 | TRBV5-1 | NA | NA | TGCGCCAGCAGCTTGGAGAGGTTTATGAACACTGAAGCTTTCTTT | CASSLERFMNTEAFF
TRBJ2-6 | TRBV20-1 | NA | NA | TGCAGTGCTAGTACCGCATCTTCTGGGGCCAACGTCCTGACTTTC | CSASTASSGANVLTF
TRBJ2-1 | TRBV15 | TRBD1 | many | TGTGCCACCAGCAGAGGGGACCTGGGACAGGGTGTCGATGAGCAGTTCTTC | CATSRGDLGQGVDEQFF
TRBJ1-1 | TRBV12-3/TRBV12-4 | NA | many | TGTGCCAGCAGGATGGGTGAGGGCACTGAAGCTTTCTTT | CASRMGEGTEAFF
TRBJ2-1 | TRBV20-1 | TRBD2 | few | TGCAGTGCTACGTTGTTGGCGGGAGCCTACAATGAGCAGTTCTTC | CSATLLAGAYNEQFF
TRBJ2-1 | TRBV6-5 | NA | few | TGTGCCAGCAGTTCTGGATTTGGTGGTGAGCAGTTCTTC | CASSSGFGGEQFF
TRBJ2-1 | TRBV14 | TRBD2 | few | TGTGCCAGCAGCCAAGCCCCTAGCGGGAGGAATGAGCAGTTCTTC | CASSQAPSGRNEQFF
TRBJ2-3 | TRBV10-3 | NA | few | TGTGCCATCAGTGAGTCGACGCTGTGGGGGAAGACAGATACGCAGTATTTT | CAISESTLWGKTDTQYF
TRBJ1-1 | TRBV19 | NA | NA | TGTGCCAGTAAGGGGGGTGAAGCTTTCTTT | CASKGGEAFF
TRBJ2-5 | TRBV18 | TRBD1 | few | TGTGCCAGCTCACCAAGCGACAGGGGGCGCCGAGAGACCCAGTACTTC | CASSPSDRGRRETQYF
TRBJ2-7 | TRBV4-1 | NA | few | TGCGCCAGCAGCCAAGATCGGATTAGGGATTACTCCTACGAGCAGTACTTC | CASSQDRIRDYSYEQYF
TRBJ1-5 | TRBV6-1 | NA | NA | TGTGCCGGTGGACAGTTCAATCAGCCCCAGCATTTT | CAGGQFNQPQHF
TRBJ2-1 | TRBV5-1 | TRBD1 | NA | TGCGCCAGCAGCTTGGCCCGGCCGGCCTCCCGGGACAGGGATTACAATGAGCAGTTCTTC | CASSLARPASRDRDYNEQFF
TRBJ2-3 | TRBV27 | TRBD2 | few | TGTGCCAGCAACCTACTAGCGGTCCAATCTACAGATACGCAGTATTTT | CASNLLAVQSTDTQYF
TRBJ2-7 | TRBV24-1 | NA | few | TGTGCCACCAGTGATTCCGGCCAGTCCTCCTACGAGCAGTACTTC | CATSDSGQSSYEQYF
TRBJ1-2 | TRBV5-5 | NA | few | TGTGCCAGCAGCAATTGGCAGGATAACCTTTTTTATGGCTACACCTTC | CASSNWQDNLFYGYTF